The 11 T cell receptor beta chains below all came from one sample that was sequenced in a study of sequential checkpoint blockade in melanoma. The data were produced by immunoSEQ multiplex PCR, yet TCRdb's version contains in-frame clones alone and is incomplete. The table includes 30,000 to 40,000 clones, about 88% detected once. The treatment was: randomized to nivolumab then ipilimumab (arm A) or the reverse (arm B). The sequenced sample was CD8+ T cells sorted from blood (inferred from file names), obtained from a patient given nivolumab and ipilimumab in sequence. The receptor set was obtained from a human donor with melanoma.

The V and J genes are TRBV4-2 and TRBJ2-7, with TRBD2 matching over 10 bases. CDR1 is LGHNA and CDR2 is YNFKEQ in the germline V gene. Trimming removed 4 bases from V and 6 bases from J; junction bases left unmatched: 3. There are 13 residues in the CDR3. The CDR3 protein is CASSRASGSEQYV. The CDR3 DNA reads TGTGCCAGCAGCCGGGCTAGCGGGAGCGAGCAGTACGTC.

The chain employs TRBV11-1 and TRBJ1-1; D is ambiguous. Germline assignment: CDR1 SGHAT and CDR2 FQDESV (reference sequence). The CDR3 has 15 residues. Deletions cut 1 base from V and 0 bases from J, with 9 bases between. The CDR3 region is CASSLDGEMNTEAFF. The CDR3 DNA reads as TGTGCCAGCAGCTTAGATGGAGAGATGAACACTGAAGCTTTCTTT.

The chain employs TRBV28 and TRBJ1-1; TRBD1 aligns across 9 bases. The CDR3 is 15 residues long. J lost 2 bases, V lost 7 bases, and 8 bases had no gene match. Looked up from germline, CDR1 is MDHEN and CDR2 is SYDVKM. The CDR3 nucleotides are TGTGCCAGCATCTGGGACAGGGCTTTAAACACTGAAGCTTTCTTT. It specifies CASIWDRALNTEAFF.

This clone was seen only a few times. This chain uses TRBV28 with TRBJ1-1; D call uncertain. The CDR3 contains 13 residues. The germline V gene encodes CDR1 MDHEN and CDR2 SYDVKM. V was shortened by 5 bases and J by 1 base, with 8 bases between the two germline ends. DNA of the CDR3: TGTGCCAGCAGTCTTGAGGCGAACACTGAAGCTTTCTTT. Encoded protein: CASSLEANTEAFF.

Concerning this clone itself: This sample includes further DNA sequences coding for the same CDR3. The chain joins TRBV27 to TRBJ2-7; D remains ambiguous. Per the germline V gene, CDR1 is MNHEY and CDR2 is SMNVEV (reference sequence). The CDR3 has 13 amino acids. V was pared by 3 bases and J by 2 bases, with 8 bases between. This chain's CDR3 is CASSLSAPYEQYF. CDR3 bases: TGTGCCAGCAGTTTGAGCGCCCCCTACGAGCAGTACTTC.

The J gene is TRBJ2-1, the V gene TRBV27; 11 bases line up with TRBD2. Germline trimming cut 5 bases from V and 4 bases from J; bases unmatched to any gene: 10. From germline, CDR1 is MNHEY and CDR2 SMNVEV (reference sequence). The CDR3 sequence is 17 residues long. CDR3: CASSLQQTSGAYNEQFF. The DNA for the CDR3 is TGTGCCAGCAGTCTCCAGCAGACTAGCGGGGCTTACAATGAGCAGTTCTTC.

The chain recombines TRBV10-3 with TRBJ1-2; unclear D gene. The CDR3 extends over 15 amino acids. CDR1 and CDR2 (germline): ENHRY, SYGVKD. Trimming pared 0 bases from V and 0 bases from J, leaving 8 bases between. The CDR3 bases are TGTGCCATCAGTGAGTCAGTAGTAGCTAACTATGGCTACACCTTC. Protein product: CAISESVVANYGYTF.

This rearrangement joins TRBV6-5 to TRBJ1-2; no reliable D call. Between the trimmed V and J ends, which lost 2 bases and 8 bases, there was a span of 12 bases. CDR1 is MNHEY, CDR2 SVGAGI, per germline. This CDR3 has 13 amino acids. The CDR3 nucleotides read TGTGCCAGCAGTTACGCGCTCTCGGGAGGCTACACCTTC. It specifies CASSYALSGGYTF.

This rearrangement joins TRBV7-8 to TRBJ2-3, with TRBD2 matching over 7 bases. This CDR3 is 14 amino acids long. The V segment lost 3 bases and the J segment 2 bases; nucleotides outside the gene matches: 2. Germline V gives CDR1 SGHVS, CDR2 FQNEAQ. As DNA, the CDR3 is TGTGCCAGCAGCTTTCTAGCGGTCACAGATACGCAGTATTTT. It encodes CASSFLAVTDTQYF.

The rearrangement links TRBV7-6 to TRBJ1-2, with no clear D. Germline-derived CDR1 and CDR2 are SGHVS and FNYEAQ. Trimming removed 0 bases from V and 6 bases from J, with 14 bases in between. The CDR3 covers 15 residues. The CDR3 sequence: CASSLAAGGFDGYTF. The CDR3 nucleotides read TGTGCCAGCAGCTTAGCGGCAGGTGGCTTCGATGGCTACACCTTC.

This clone showed up just a few times. The DNA for the CDR3 is TGTGCCAGCAGCATGACAGGGTCCACCGGGGAGCTGTTTTTT. Amino acid sequence: CASSMTGSTGELFF. The chain has TRBV6-5 and TRBJ2-2; TRBD1 aligns across 7 bases. Germline V gene data show CDR1 as MNHEY and CDR2 as SVGAGI. J was trimmed by 4 bases and V by 6 bases; bases with no gene match: 5. CDR3 length equals 14 residues.